Included here is one T cell receptor (beta chain) sequence, with context. This clonotype was seen at least ten times. Its recognized antigen is unknown. No much larger clone exists at a distance of one base, and base qualities are not known. Using a constant-region primer and ProtoScript II reverse transcriptase, TCRbeta-specific cDNA was reverse-transcribed from about 0.45 ug total RNA. TCRbeta libraries were built with three nested multiplex PCR rounds, a slightly modified ARM-PCR procedure. Each of the first two PCR rounds ran for around 9 cycles and used multiplex TRBV1-TRBV30 forward primers together with a Cbeta reverse primer. A final 25-cycle PCR with Deep VentR polymerase added sample barcodes and Illumina adapters. Amplicons of 200-500 bp were gel-purified with a QIAquick gel extraction kit before sequencing. The TCRbeta amplicons were sequenced with 250-bp paired-end reads on an Illumina HiSeq 2500. Per the authors' processing: Trimmomatic v0.33 was used to quality-trim the reads, and FLASH v1.2.11 was used to merge paired reads so that full CDR3 sequences could be recovered. MiGEC v1.2.1b assigned V, D and J germline segments to the rearranged TCRbeta sequences. Clonotype statistics, along with Shannon-Wiener diversity indices, were calculated using VDJtools v1.0.0. To reduce sampling bias, subsequent analyses other than the diversity analysis used only the 250 most abundant clonotypes in each sample. In-frame beta chains were kept once TCRdb had trimmed the public reads at Q25 with fastp and called clones with MiXCR. Entries are consolidated by CDR3 protein sequence, retaining the most common genes and DNA. None of the V and J calls come from the authors' own analysis; TCRdb made them. The sample includes fewer than 110,000 distinct CDR3 sequences, with more than 65% observed a single time. Jointly, the top ten make up approximately 12% of the sample.

The CDR3 runs 12 amino acids, cysteine and phenylalanine included. Only the CDR3 region is kept as DNA, spanning 36 bases read in frame from base 1. A distance of 11 bases separates the germline ends of V and J, which lose 4 bases and 5 bases respectively. CDR1 and CDR2, looked up from the germline V gene, are SQVTM and ANQGSEA. The sample is drawn from a study of tumor-infiltrating lymphocytes in primary liver carcinoma (dated by TCRdb to about 2017). About the study as a whole: Of the five patients, three men and two women aged 30 to 69 years, four had hepatocellular carcinoma and one had combined HCC and intrahepatic cholangiocarcinoma. Reproducibility between technical replicate repertoires was high, with correlation coefficients above 0.95 and mean shared-clone rates approximately 0.9. To link TCRbeta repertoire diversity with the local molecular phenotype, the approximately 25 tumor region samples were profiled using Agilent mRNA microarrays. Each sample produced roughly 3.5 to 7.13 million productive TCRbeta reads, and read depth showed no significant difference between tissue types. The five patients had tumors staged T1-T3 N0M0, with maximum diameters ranging from roughly 4.2 to 11 cm. Across five regions of each liver tumor, along with adjacent normal tissue and blood, the study brought together TCRbeta repertoire sequencing, expression microarrays and whole-exome sequencing. A total of 35 or so specimens from 5 patients, comprising some 25 tumor regions, 5 adjacent noncancerous liver tissues and 5 peripheral blood samples, were covered by TCRbeta repertoire sequencing.

Study-wide conclusions, independent of this receptor: The top 250 clones accounted for a significantly greater share of the repertoire in tumors than in blood (p = 0.039). Only five patients were included in the study, and the authors note that the findings should be validated in a larger study. Repertoire overlap was found to be higher between tumor regions (mean about 36%) than between tumor-adjacent (approximately 17%) or tumor-blood (roughly 15%) pairs, consistent with antigen-driven expansion. Bulk unsorted samples precluded comparing CD4+ and CD8+ T cell repertoires. Only the TCR beta chain was sequenced, which likely underestimates true repertoire diversity because unpaired alpha chains were not captured. Only about 7-25% of top clones were found in all five regions of a tumor, suggesting spatial heterogeneity of tumor-infiltrating T cells.

Without any cell sorting, total RNA and DNA were extracted together from roughly 20-30 mg of bulk tissue using the AllPrep DNA/RNA mini kit. A handful of patients with histopathologically diagnosed primary liver carcinoma underwent surgical resection in China between late 2015 and 2016. Chronic HBV infection was present in the patients, and the patients were treatment-naive at sampling. Five spatially separated regions were sampled per tumor: superior, inferior, left-lateral and right-lateral poles, plus the tumor centre. Histology showed that every tumor sample contained more than 75% viable tumor cells. Each fresh piece of tumor and adjacent tissue was cut in two, with one half stored in RNAlater at -80 degrees C and the other half sent for histology.

This sequence originates from a woman aged 55-70 years with primary liver carcinoma and hepatitis B virus infection. The sample was liver tumor tissue from sampling region 2. This specimen's cell subset or site label, interpreted: tumor region T2, inferior pole. The chain employs TRBV29-1 and TRBJ2-5, with the D call perhaps TRBD1 or TRBD2, each one matching 7 bases. Read as DNA, the sequence is TGCAGCGTTGGACAGGGAGGGGAGACCCAGTACTTC. It translates to CSVGQGGETQYF.